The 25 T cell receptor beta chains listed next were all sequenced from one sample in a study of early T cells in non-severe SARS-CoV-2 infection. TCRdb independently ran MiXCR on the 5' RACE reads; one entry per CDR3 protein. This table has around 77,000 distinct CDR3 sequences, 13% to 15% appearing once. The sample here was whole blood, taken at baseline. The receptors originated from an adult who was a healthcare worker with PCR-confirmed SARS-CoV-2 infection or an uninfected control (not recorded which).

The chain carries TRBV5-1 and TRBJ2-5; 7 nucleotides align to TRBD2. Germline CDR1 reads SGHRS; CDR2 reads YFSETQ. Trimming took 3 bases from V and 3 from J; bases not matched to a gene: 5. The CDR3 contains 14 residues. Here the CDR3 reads CASSSRGVEETQYF. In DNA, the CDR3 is TGCGCCAGCAGCTCTCGGGGGGTTGAAGAGACCCAGTACTTC.

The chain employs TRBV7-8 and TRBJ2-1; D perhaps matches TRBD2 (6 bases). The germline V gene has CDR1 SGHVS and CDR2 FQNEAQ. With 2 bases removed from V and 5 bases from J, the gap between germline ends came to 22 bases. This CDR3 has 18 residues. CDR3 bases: TGTGCCAGCAGCTTATCCCTCCAGCTTCTAGCGCATAACAATGAGCAGTTCTTC. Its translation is CASSLSLQLLAHNNEQFF. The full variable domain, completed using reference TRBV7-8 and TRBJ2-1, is GAGVSQSPRYKVAKRGQDVALRCDPISGHVSLFWYQQALGQGPEFLTYFQNEAQLDKSGLPSDRFFAERPEGSVSTLKIQRTQQEDSAVYLCASSLSLQLLAHNNEQFFGPGTRLTVL.

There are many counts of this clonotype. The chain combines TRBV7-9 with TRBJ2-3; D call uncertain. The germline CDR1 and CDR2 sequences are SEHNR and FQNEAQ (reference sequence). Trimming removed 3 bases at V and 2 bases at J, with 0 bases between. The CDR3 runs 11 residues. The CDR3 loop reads CASSFTDTQYF. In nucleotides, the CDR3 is TGTGCCAGCAGCTTCACAGATACGCAGTATTTT.

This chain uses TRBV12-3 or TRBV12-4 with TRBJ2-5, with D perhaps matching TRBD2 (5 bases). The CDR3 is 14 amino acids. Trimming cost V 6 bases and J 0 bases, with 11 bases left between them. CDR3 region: CASSKGVYQETQYF. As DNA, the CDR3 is TGTGCCAGCAGCAAGGGAGTCTACCAAGAGACCCAGTACTTC.

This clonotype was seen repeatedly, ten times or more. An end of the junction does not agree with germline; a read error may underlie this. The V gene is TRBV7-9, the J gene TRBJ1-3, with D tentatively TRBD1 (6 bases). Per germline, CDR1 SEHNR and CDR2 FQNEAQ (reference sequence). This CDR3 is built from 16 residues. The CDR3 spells CASSLLGQSSENTIYF. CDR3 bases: TGTGCCAGCAGCTTATTAGGACAGAGCTCTGAAAACACCATATATTTT.

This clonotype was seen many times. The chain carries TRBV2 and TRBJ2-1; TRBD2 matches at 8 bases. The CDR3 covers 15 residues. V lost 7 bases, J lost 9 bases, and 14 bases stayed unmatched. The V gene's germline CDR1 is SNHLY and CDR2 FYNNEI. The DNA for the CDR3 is TGTGCCAGCACCCCCGGGGGGGGTAGGAATGGTGAGCAGTTCTTC. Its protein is CASTPGGGRNGEQFF.

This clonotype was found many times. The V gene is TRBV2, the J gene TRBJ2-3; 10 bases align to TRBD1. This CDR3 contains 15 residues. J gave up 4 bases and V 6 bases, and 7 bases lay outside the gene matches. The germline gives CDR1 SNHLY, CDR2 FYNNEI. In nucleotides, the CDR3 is TGTGCCAGCAGGGCCGACAGGGGGCGAGCAGATACGCAGTATTTT. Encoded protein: CASRADRGRADTQYF. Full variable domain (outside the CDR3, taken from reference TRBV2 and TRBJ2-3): EPEVTQTPSHQVTQMGQEVILRCVPISNHLYFYWYRQILGQKVEFLVSFYNNEISEKSEIFDDQFSVERPDGSNFTLKIRSTKLEDSAMYFCASRADRGRADTQYFGPGTRLTVL.

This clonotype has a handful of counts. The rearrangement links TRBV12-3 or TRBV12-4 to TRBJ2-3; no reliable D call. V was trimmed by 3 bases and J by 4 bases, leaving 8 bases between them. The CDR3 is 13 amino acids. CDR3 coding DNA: TGTGCCAGCAGTTTGGAGCTACCAGATACGCAGTATTTT. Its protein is CASSLELPDTQYF.

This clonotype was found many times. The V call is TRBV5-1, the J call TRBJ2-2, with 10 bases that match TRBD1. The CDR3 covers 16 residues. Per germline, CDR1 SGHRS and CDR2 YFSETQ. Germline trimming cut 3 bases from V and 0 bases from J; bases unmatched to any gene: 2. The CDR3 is CASSSGQGANTGELFF. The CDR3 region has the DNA TGCGCCAGCAGCTCCGGACAGGGGGCGAACACCGGGGAGCTGTTTTTT.

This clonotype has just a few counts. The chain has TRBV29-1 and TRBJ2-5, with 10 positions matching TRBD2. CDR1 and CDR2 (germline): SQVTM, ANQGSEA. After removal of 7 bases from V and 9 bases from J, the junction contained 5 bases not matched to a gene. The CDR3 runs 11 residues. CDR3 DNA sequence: TGCAGCGGACTAGCGGGTGGACCCCAGTACTTC. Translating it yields CSGLAGGPQYF.

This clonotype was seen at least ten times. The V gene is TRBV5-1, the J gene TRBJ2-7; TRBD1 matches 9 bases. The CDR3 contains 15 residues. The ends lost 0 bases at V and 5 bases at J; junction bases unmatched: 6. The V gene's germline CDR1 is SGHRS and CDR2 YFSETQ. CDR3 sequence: CASSLGDREVHEQYF. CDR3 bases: TGCGCCAGCAGCTTGGGGGACAGGGAAGTCCACGAGCAGTACTTC.

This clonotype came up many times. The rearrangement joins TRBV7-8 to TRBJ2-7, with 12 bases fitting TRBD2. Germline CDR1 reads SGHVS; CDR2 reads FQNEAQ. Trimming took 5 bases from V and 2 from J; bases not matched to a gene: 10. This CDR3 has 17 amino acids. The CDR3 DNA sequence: TGTGCCAGCAGCCCGGGACTAGCGGGCCATGCCCCCTACGAGCAGTACTTC. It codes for CASSPGLAGHAPYEQYF.

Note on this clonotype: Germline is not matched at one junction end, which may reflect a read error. This CDR3 reads CASSLYSEEGFF. CDR3 DNA: TGTGCCAGCAGTTTATATTCGGAAGAAGGTTTCTTT. This rearrangement joins TRBV28 to TRBJ1-1, with D unclear. The germline V gene has CDR1 MDHEN and CDR2 SYDVKM. The CDR3 runs to 12 residues.

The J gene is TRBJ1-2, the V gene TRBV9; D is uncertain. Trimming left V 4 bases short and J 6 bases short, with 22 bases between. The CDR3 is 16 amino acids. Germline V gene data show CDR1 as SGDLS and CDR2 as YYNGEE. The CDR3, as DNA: TGTGCCAGCAGCCCAGACCCCAACAGCCGGGGTGATGGCTACACCTTC. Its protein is CASSPDPNSRGDGYTF.

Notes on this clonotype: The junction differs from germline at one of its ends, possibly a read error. The CDR3 DNA reads TGTGCCAGCAGTGACTCACCTGCGGGAGAAAGAATCTTC. Amino acid sequence: CASSDSPAGERIF. V usage is TRBV6-4 and J usage is TRBJ2-1; 7 positions agree with TRBD2. The CDR3 is made up of 13 amino acids. Germline CDR1 reads MRHNA; CDR2 reads SNTAGT.

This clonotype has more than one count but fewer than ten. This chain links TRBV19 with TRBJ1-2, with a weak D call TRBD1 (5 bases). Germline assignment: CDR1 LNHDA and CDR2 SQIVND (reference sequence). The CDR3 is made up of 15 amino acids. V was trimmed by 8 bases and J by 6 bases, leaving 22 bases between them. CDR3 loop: CASWDAAGTLDGYTF. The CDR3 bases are TGTGCCAGTTGGGACGCTGCAGGGACTCTGGATGGCTACACCTTC.

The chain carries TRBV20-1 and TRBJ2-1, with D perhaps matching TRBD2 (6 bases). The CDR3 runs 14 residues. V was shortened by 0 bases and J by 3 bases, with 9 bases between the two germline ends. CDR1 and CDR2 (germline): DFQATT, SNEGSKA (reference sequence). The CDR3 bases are TGCAGTGCTAGAGATCGGCGGGGCTACAATGAGCAGTTCTTC. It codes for CSARDRRGYNEQFF.

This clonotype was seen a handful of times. In nucleotides, the CDR3 is TGTGCCAGCAGCTTTCTAGCGGGAGGAGCAACCGGGGAGCTGTTTTTT. The encoded protein is CASSFLAGGATGELFF. The chain is built from TRBV7-6 and TRBJ2-2; 11 bases match TRBD2. The V gene end was trimmed by 3 bases and the J gene end by 5 bases; junction bases not matched to a gene: 5. The germline V gene has CDR1 SGHVS and CDR2 FNYEAQ. The CDR3 consists of 16 residues.

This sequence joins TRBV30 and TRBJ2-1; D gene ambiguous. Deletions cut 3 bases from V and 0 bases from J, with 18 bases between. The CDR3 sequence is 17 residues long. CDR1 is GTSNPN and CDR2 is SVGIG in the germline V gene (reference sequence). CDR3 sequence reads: CAWSLTTSLSSYNEQFF. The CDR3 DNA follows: TGTGCCTGGAGCCTGACAACATCGCTCAGCTCCTACAATGAGCAGTTCTTC.

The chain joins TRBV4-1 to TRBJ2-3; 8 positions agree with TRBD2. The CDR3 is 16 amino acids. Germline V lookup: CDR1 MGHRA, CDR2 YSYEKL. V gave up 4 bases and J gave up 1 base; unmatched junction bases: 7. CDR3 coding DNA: TGCGCCAGCAGCCCTTCCCGAGCGGGAGGCACAGATACGCAGTATTTT. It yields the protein CASSPSRAGGTDTQYF.

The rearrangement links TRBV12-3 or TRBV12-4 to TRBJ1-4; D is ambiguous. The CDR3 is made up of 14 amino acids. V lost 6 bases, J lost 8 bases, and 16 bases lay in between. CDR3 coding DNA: TGTGCCAGCAGCCTACGTCCGATGCTCGAAAAACTGTTTTTT. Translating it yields CASSLRPMLEKLFF.

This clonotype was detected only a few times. In DNA, the CDR3 is TGCAGCGTCAAAGGCGGGGTAACTAACTCCTACGAGCAGTACTTC. Protein: CSVKGGVTNSYEQYF. The chain uses TRBV29-1 and TRBJ2-7; TRBD2 is a possible D gene (6 bases). The CDR3 runs to 15 residues. Germline V gene sequence: CDR1 SQVTM, CDR2 ANQGSEA. V was cut by 6 bases and J by 0 bases, with 18 bases left in between.

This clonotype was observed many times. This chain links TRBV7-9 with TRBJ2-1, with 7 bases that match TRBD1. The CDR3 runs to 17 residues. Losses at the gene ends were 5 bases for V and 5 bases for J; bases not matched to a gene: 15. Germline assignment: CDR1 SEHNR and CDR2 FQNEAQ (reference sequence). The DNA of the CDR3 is TGTGCCAGCAGCCCGGGCCTAAGGGGGCTAGGTAACAATGAGCAGTTCTTC. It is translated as CASSPGLRGLGNNEQFF.

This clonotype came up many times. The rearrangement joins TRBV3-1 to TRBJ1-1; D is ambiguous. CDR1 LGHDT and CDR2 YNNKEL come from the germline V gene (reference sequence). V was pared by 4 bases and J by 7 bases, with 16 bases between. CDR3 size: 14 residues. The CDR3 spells CASSLLSGLGEAFF. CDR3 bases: TGTGCCAGCAGCCTTCTAAGTGGCCTTGGTGAAGCTTTCTTT.

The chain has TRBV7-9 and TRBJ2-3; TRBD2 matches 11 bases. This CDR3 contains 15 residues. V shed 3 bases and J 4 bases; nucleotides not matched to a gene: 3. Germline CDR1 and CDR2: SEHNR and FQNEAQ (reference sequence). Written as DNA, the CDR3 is TGTGCCAGCAGCTTCACTAGCGGGAGACCAGATACGCAGTATTTT. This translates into CASSFTSGRPDTQYF. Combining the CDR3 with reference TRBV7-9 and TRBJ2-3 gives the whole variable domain DTGVSQNPRHKITKRGQNVTFRCDPISEHNRLYWYRQTLGQGPEFLTYFQNEAQLEKSRLLSDRFSAERPKGSFSTLEIQRTEQGDSAMYLCASSFTSGRPDTQYFGPGTRLTVL.